Following are 12 T cell receptor beta chains from one sample sequenced in a study of TIL therapy for anti-PD-1-resistant metastatic lung cancer. Time point of the sample: pre-treatment sample, taken before nivolumab and TIL therapy. Sequencing used immunoSEQ v3. Sequencing used immunoSEQ multiplex PCR; TCRdb keeps in-frame clones, though not all of them. The sample carries tens of thousands of clones, under 75% recorded once. Source: blood, taken at baseline. Every receptor here comes from a person aged 25 to 85 with non-small cell lung cancer.

The V and J genes are TRBV19 and TRBJ2-2; 7 bases match TRBD1. The germline CDR1 and CDR2 sequences are LNHDA and SQIVND (reference sequence). J lost 3 bases, V lost 2 bases, and 3 bases had no gene match. The CDR3 sequence is 15 residues long. CDR3 region: CASSIRGQYTGELFF. The CDR3 bases are TGTGCCAGTAGTATAAGGGGGCAGTACACCGGGGAGCTGTTTTTT.

The V call is TRBV7-8, the J call TRBJ2-1; 9 bases align to TRBD2. There are 15 residues in the CDR3. V trimming: 5 bases; J trimming: 4 bases; junction bases outside the gene matches: 6. Germline V lookup: CDR1 SGHVS, CDR2 FQNEAQ. The CDR3 protein is CASSALAGRYNEQFF. CDR3 sequence (DNA): TGTGCCAGCAGCGCCCTAGCGGGACGATACAATGAGCAGTTCTTC.

The chain carries TRBV27 and TRBJ2-6; D possibly matches TRBD1 or TRBD2 (5 bases each). Per germline, CDR1 MNHEY and CDR2 SMNVEV (reference sequence). The ends were cut back, 3 bases at V and 8 bases at J, with 14 bases in the middle. The CDR3 has 15 amino acids. The CDR3 DNA sequence: TGTGCCAGCAGTTTTCAGGGACGCGGAACCAACGTCCTGACTTTC. Its translation is CASSFQGRGTNVLTF.

This clone was observed a few times. The chain uses TRBV15 and TRBJ1-2; TRBD1 matches at 8 bases. The CDR3 runs 15 residues. With V trimmed by 1 base and J by 12 bases, 13 bases remained unmatched. Germline V lookup: CDR1 LNHNV, CDR2 YYDKDF (reference sequence). The CDR3 coding sequence is TGTGCCACCAGCAGAGGCCTCGGACAGGGCATTTTCAACACCTTC. Translating it yields CATSRGLGQGIFNTF. Filled out from reference TRBV15 and TRBJ1-2, the complete variable domain reads DAMVIQNPRYQVTQFGKPVTLSCSQTLNHNVMYWYQQKSSQAPKLLFHYYDKDFNNEADTPDNFQSRRPNTSFCFLDIRSPGLGDTAMYLCATSRGLGQGIFNTFGSGTRLTVV.

This clone turned up a few times. The J gene is TRBJ1-2, the V gene TRBV6-1; D ambiguous. Germline values: CDR1 MNHNS, CDR2 SASEGT. V was trimmed by 4 bases and J by 4 bases, leaving 13 bases between them. CDR3 length: 14 amino acids. CDR3 sequence reads: CASSVDPRVYGYTF. CDR3 bases: TGTGCCAGCAGTGTGGACCCTCGGGTCTATGGCTACACCTTC.

This clone has more than one count but fewer than ten. This chain links TRBV2 with TRBJ1-5; 7 positions agree with TRBD1. The germline CDR1 and CDR2 sequences are SNHLY and FYNNEI. The CDR3 extends over 14 amino acids. V was pared by 1 base and J by 5 bases, with 2 bases of the junction left unmatched. CDR3 amino acids: CASSEGTGHQPQHF. The CDR3 coding sequence is TGTGCCAGCAGTGAAGGGACAGGACATCAGCCCCAGCATTTT.

The chain is built from TRBV14 and TRBJ1-4, with D unclear. Germline V lookup: CDR1 SGHDN, CDR2 FVKESK. This CDR3 is 16 amino acids long. Between the trimmed V and J ends, which lost 4 bases and 2 bases, there was a span of 14 bases. DNA of the CDR3: TGTGCCAGCAGCCGAGTCCTTGGCACCACTAATGAAAAACTGTTTTTT. This sequence encodes CASSRVLGTTNEKLFF.

V gene TRBV15 combines with J gene TRBJ1-1; D is perhaps TRBD1 (5 bases). The ends were cut back, 3 bases at V and 0 bases at J, with 14 bases in the middle. The CDR3 extends over 16 amino acids. CDR1 and CDR2 from the germline V gene are LNHNV and YYDKDF (reference sequence). Here the CDR3 reads CATSSFFDSMNTEAFF. The CDR3 DNA sequence: TGTGCCACCAGCAGCTTTTTCGACAGTATGAACACTGAAGCTTTCTTT.

This clone was counted a single time. The V gene is TRBV15, the J gene TRBJ2-5; 7 bases map to TRBD1. The ends lost 5 bases at V and 1 base at J; junction bases unmatched: 13. This CDR3 contains 17 residues. The germline gives CDR1 LNHNV, CDR2 YYDKDF (reference sequence). The CDR3 nucleotides read TGTGCCACCAGCTTAAGCTTAACCGGGACAGCCCAAGAGACCCAGTACTTC. Residues: CATSLSLTGTAQETQYF.

This clone has just one count. The rearrangement links TRBV6-5 to TRBJ2-1; no clear D. The CDR3 consists of 14 residues. The V gene's germline CDR1 is MNHEY and CDR2 SVGAGI. V was shortened by 6 bases and J by 6 bases, with 15 bases between the two germline ends. The CDR3 region has the DNA TGTGCCAGCAGCCCTTTTTTTACGGGCAATGAGCAGTTCTTC. This sequence encodes CASSPFFTGNEQFF.

This clone was observed a few times. The rearrangement joins TRBV28 to TRBJ2-7, with TRBD1 matching over 7 bases. The CDR3 runs 14 residues. The germline gives CDR1 MDHEN, CDR2 SYDVKM. With 8 bases clipped from V and 2 bases from J, the junction kept 9 bases outside the gene matches. The CDR3 nucleotides read TGTGCCAGCGGAGGAAGGACAGGTCCCTACGAGCAGTACTTC. Translation gives CASGGRTGPYEQYF.

This chain connects TRBV2 to TRBJ1-5, with D possibly TRBD1 on 5 matching bases. Trimming stripped 1 base from V and 5 bases from J, with 9 bases between. The germline V gene has CDR1 SNHLY and CDR2 FYNNEI. The CDR3 consists of 14 residues. CDR3 in DNA: TGTGCCAGCAGTGAAGAACAGGCTGATCAGCCCCAGCATTTT. Its protein is CASSEEQADQPQHF.